This T cell receptor beta chain derives from a study of blood T cell repertoires in COVID-19. In the study overall: Italy, Spain and the United States were the sources of the convalescent and acute COVID-19 samples. Sources were T cells, B-cell-depleted T cells, or PBMCs; the material itself was cDNA or gDNA.

Trimming shortened V by 1 base and J by 0 bases, and 15 bases separated the two germline ends. The CDR3 extends over 17 amino acids. Germline V gives CDR1 LGHDT, CDR2 YNNKEL (reference sequence). Original methodology: Estimation of nucleated cell counts relied on the amplification of reference gene primers. Assay: immunoSEQ multiplex PCR; the TCRdb copy retains only in-frame clones and omits some. V and J calls and clone size come straight from that table; D and trimming were deduced from the DNA. Of fewer than 250,000 clones listed, roughly nine tenths were seen once; the top ten hold less than 0.75%.

Source material: peripheral blood. This sequence was found in a man aged 40-50 years with acute or convalescent COVID-19. The chain couples TRBV3-1 (or the pseudogene TRBV3-2) to TRBJ1-1, with D perhaps TRBD1 (6 bases). The CDR3 nucleotides read TGTGCCAGCAGCCAAGGGTACGCGGGGGGCCTGAACACTGAAGCTTTCTTT. Translation: CASSQGYAGGLNTEAFF.